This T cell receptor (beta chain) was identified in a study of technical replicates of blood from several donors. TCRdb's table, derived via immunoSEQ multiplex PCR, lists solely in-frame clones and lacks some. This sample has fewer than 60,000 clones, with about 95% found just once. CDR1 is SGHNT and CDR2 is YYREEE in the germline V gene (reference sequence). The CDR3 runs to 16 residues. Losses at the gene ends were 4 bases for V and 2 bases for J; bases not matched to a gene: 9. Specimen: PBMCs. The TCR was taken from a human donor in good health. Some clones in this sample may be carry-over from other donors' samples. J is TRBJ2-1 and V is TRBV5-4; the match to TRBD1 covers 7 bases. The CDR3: CASSVTGKRAYNEQFF. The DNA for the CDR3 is TGTGCCAGCAGCGTGACAGGGAAGAGGGCCTACAATGAGCAGTTCTTC. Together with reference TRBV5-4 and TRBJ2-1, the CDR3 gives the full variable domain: ETGVTQSPTHLIKTRGQQVTLRCSSQSGHNTVSWYQQALGQGPQFIFQYYREEENGRGNFPPRFSGLQFPNYSSELNVNALELDDSALYLCASSVTGKRAYNEQFFGPGTRLTVL.